Listed here is a single TCR beta chain. V was trimmed by 8 bases and J by 8 bases, leaving 6 bases between them. This CDR3 spans 9 amino acids. The germline V gene has CDR1 MDHEN and CDR2 SYDVKM. This entry is derived from a study of cytomegalovirus exposure and HLA in healthy donors. The PCR employed 60 Vbeta primers together with 13 Jbeta primers. Produced via immunoSEQ multiplex PCR; TCRdb's table is partial and in-frame only. The sample lists 65,000 to 85,000 clones; about 70% were seen once. The clonotype was recovered from a male donor in good health and CMV-seropositive. What was sequenced was PBMCs. J is TRBJ1-1 and V is TRBV28, with TRBD1 as a possible D gene (6 bases). In DNA, the CDR3 is TGTGCCAGCGGGACAGAAGCTTTCTTT. This gives the protein CASGTEAFF.